This T cell receptor beta chain is drawn from a study of blood T cell repertoires in COVID-19. CDR3 size: 15 residues. CDR1 is ENHRY, CDR2 SYGVKD, per germline. The J segment lost 1 base and the V segment lost 8 bases, leaving 8 bases of the junction unmatched. The method was immunoSEQ multiplex PCR; TCRdb's version includes in-frame clones alone and lacks a portion of them. The sample has approximately 220,000 clones, 85% to 90% seen once. J is TRBJ1-1 and V is TRBV10-3; 9 nucleotides align to TRBD1. The sequence derives from a man aged 55-75 years who had recovered from COVID-19. The specimen sequenced was peripheral blood. CDR3 in DNA: TGTGCCATCGGGACCGGGACAGGGAAGAACACTGAAGCTTTCTTT. It encodes CAIGTGTGKNTEAFF.